A single T cell receptor (beta chain) is shown here with its context. This sample was taken from a study of blood T cell repertoires in COVID-19. Study in general: Samples representing acute and convalescent COVID-19 were sourced from the United States, Italy and Spain.

Germline loops: CDR1 SGHTA, CDR2 FQGNSA. The CDR3 has 12 amino acids. V gave up 1 base and J gave up 10 bases, with 10 bases separating them. In the study's own analysis: For nucleated cells, counts were estimated from reference gene primer amplification. The data were produced by immunoSEQ multiplex PCR, yet TCRdb's version contains in-frame clones alone and is incomplete. The V and J calls and clone size come from that table; D and trimming were worked out from the DNA. The data contain about 230,000 clones, 88% of them singletons. Researchers sorted participants into cohorts using their self-reported clinical history.

This chain links TRBV7-2 with TRBJ1-1, with D perhaps TRBD1 (5 bases). The clonotype was recovered from a woman in her forties with acute COVID-19. The specimen was PBMCs or T cells enriched from blood (not recorded which). The CDR3 DNA is TGTGCCAGCAGCTTAGTTGGCAGGGTAGCTTTCTTT. Translation gives CASSLVGRVAFF.